The 17 T cell receptor beta chains in this list originate from one sample, sequenced in a study of blood T cell repertoires in COVID-19. Only in-frame clones appear in the TCRdb table, and some are missing; sequencing was by immunoSEQ multiplex PCR. The sample contains about 190,000 clones, 70% to 85% of which appear only once. The sample consisted of PBMCs or T cells enriched from blood (not recorded which). Source of these receptors: a woman in her 30s who had recovered from COVID-19.

V gene TRBV5-1 combines with J gene TRBJ2-2; 10 positions match TRBD2. CDR1 and CDR2 from the germline V gene are SGHRS and YFSETQ. Losses at the gene ends were 3 bases for V and 6 bases for J; bases not matched to a gene: 5. The CDR3 extends over 15 amino acids. The CDR3 here is CASSSEGTSAGELFF. The CDR3 region has the DNA TGCGCCAGCAGCTCGGAGGGGACTAGCGCCGGGGAGCTGTTTTTT. Complete variable domain (other parts from reference TRBV5-1 and TRBJ2-2): KAGVTQTPRYLIKTRGQQVTLSCSPISGHRSVSWYQQTPGQGLQFLFEYFSETQRNKGNFPGRFSGRQFSNSRSEMNVSTLELGDSALYLCASSSEGTSAGELFFGEGSRLTVL.

This clone rates as medium-sized. The chain recombines TRBV4-2 with TRBJ1-2; D perhaps matches TRBD1 (5 bases). The germline V gene has CDR1 LGHNA and CDR2 YNFKEQ. Trimming took 0 bases from V and 0 from J, leaving 11 bases between them. This CDR3 has 16 residues. CDR3 amino acids: CASSQDQQASNYGYTF. DNA for the CDR3: TGTGCCAGCAGCCAAGATCAACAGGCTTCTAACTATGGCTACACCTTC.

The rearrangement links TRBV27 to TRBJ2-7; 8 nucleotides line up with TRBD1. V shed 3 bases, J shed 4 bases, and the junction held 5 bases outside the gene matches. The CDR3 totals 14 residues. The V gene's germline CDR1 is MNHEY and CDR2 SMNVEV (reference sequence). CDR3 nucleotide sequence: TGTGCCAGCAGTTTCCGACAGGGGAGATACGAGCAGTACTTC. It translates to CASSFRQGRYEQYF.

The chain uses TRBV3-1 (or the pseudogene TRBV3-2) and TRBJ1-1, with D hard to call. The CDR3 has 15 residues. Germline CDR1 and CDR2: LGHDT and YNNKEL (reference sequence). Between the trimmed V and J ends, which lost 4 bases and 1 base, there was a span of 13 bases. CDR3 sequence: CASSLRGQKNTEAFF. CDR3 coding DNA: TGTGCCAGCAGCCTCAGAGGCCAAAAGAACACTGAAGCTTTCTTT.

This chain uses TRBV2 with TRBJ2-5; TRBD2 is a possible D gene (6 bases). Germline assignment: CDR1 SNHLY and CDR2 FYNNEI. The CDR3 covers 14 residues. The germline V and J ends were trimmed by 0 bases and 5 bases, with 10 bases remaining between them. CDR3 sequence (DNA): TGTGCCAGCAGTGAAGCGCGGGGACGTGAGACCCAGTACTTC. This encodes CASSEARGRETQYF.

This clone was counted a few times. The same CDR3 can be traced to other DNA sequences in this sample. This chain joins TRBV5-1 and TRBJ2-7, with TRBD2 matching over 8 bases. Germline CDR1 reads SGHRS; CDR2 reads YFSETQ. Losses at the gene ends were 3 bases for V and 2 bases for J; bases not matched to a gene: 4. The CDR3 sequence is 14 residues long. The CDR3 loop is CASSSAGGAYEQYF. The CDR3 DNA reads TGCGCCAGCAGCTCTGCCGGGGGGGCCTACGAGCAGTACTTC.

The chain employs TRBV6-4 and TRBJ2-1, with D possibly matching TRBD1 (6 bases). Germline V CDR1 and CDR2: MRHNA, SNTAGT. This CDR3 region has 15 residues. Trimming left V 6 bases short and J 0 bases short, with 12 bases between. In DNA, the CDR3 is TGTGCCAGCAGCAAGGGGGACGTCTCCTACAATGAGCAGTTCTTC. Amino acids: CASSKGDVSYNEQFF.

The V call is TRBV25-1, the J call TRBJ2-3; a possible D gene is TRBD2 (5 bases). The germline CDR1 and CDR2 sequences are MGHDK and SYGVNS. The ends were cut back, 3 bases at V and 8 bases at J, with 12 bases in the middle. The CDR3 totals 13 residues. CDR3 in amino acids: CASSDSRRGTQYF. The CDR3 region has the DNA TGTGCCAGCAGTGACTCCCGCCGGGGTACGCAGTATTTT.

The rearrangement uses TRBV2 and TRBJ1-2, with 7 bases lining up with TRBD1. The CDR3 length is 15 residues. V shed 1 base, J shed 2 bases, and the junction held 4 bases outside the gene matches. The germline gives CDR1 SNHLY, CDR2 FYNNEI. DNA of the CDR3: TGTGCCAGCAGTGAAGGAGGGGGCATCAACTATGGCTACACCTTC. Its protein is CASSEGGGINYGYTF.

The CDR3 DNA follows: TGTGCCAGCAGCCAGGCCGGGACAGGGGATGGCTACACCTTC. This encodes CASSQAGTGDGYTF. The chain employs TRBV4-2 and TRBJ1-2; TRBD1 agrees at 10 bases. This CDR3 has 14 residues. Germline V gives CDR1 LGHNA, CDR2 YNFKEQ. The V gene end was trimmed by 3 bases and the J gene end by 6 bases; junction bases not matched to a gene: 4.

The V gene is TRBV6-4, the J gene TRBJ2-3; the D gene is possibly TRBD2 (5 bases). The CDR3 is 15 amino acids. Germline loops: CDR1 MRHNA, CDR2 SNTAGT. V shed 11 bases and J shed 0 bases, with 18 bases lying between them. Written as DNA, the CDR3 is TGTGCCCCTCAGCACCGGGATTCTAGCACAGATACGCAGTATTTT. Amino acid sequence: CAPQHRDSSTDTQYF.

This chain connects TRBV20-1 to TRBJ2-1, with a possible D match to TRBD2 (6 bases). Germline V CDR1 and CDR2: DFQATT, SNEGSKA (reference sequence). V was pared by 3 bases and J by 0 bases, with 12 bases between. The CDR3 is made up of 15 amino acids. The CDR3 bases are TGCAGTGCTAGTCCTAGCGCTAGCTCCTACAATGAGCAGTTCTTC. This sequence encodes CSASPSASSYNEQFF.

Notes on this clone: At the DNA level, this CDR3 is encoded by other sequences in the same sample as well. The J gene is TRBJ2-7, the V gene TRBV7-9; 9 bases are a match to TRBD2. The CDR3 contains 14 residues. Germline V gives CDR1 SEHNR, CDR2 FQNEAQ (reference sequence). V shed 5 bases and J 1 base; nucleotides not matched to a gene: 3. CDR3 coding DNA: TGTGCCAGCAGCCCCAGCGGGGGGTCCTACGAGCAGTACTTC. Translating it yields CASSPSGGSYEQYF.

The chain joins TRBV6-5 to TRBJ2-7, with TRBD2 identical over 11 bases. Trimming at V came to 6 bases and at J to 2 bases, leaving 6 bases not matched to a gene. Germline V gene sequence: CDR1 MNHEY, CDR2 SVGAGI. The CDR3 spans 15 residues. CDR3 loop: CASRSGTSGAYEQYF. For the CDR3, the DNA is TGTGCCAGCAGATCTGGGACTAGCGGAGCCTACGAGCAGTACTTC.

The rearrangement joins TRBV5-1 to TRBJ2-7; weak D call: TRBD2 (6 bases). CDR1 and CDR2 (germline): SGHRS, YFSETQ. This CDR3 has 14 amino acids. The V end was cut by 6 bases, the J end by 0 bases, with 13 bases between. CDR3 coding DNA: TGCGCCAGCAAACCGGGACTGAGCTCCTACGAGCAGTACGTC. Translating gives CASKPGLSSYEQYV.

The chain has TRBV7-9 and TRBJ2-1; D possibly corresponds to TRBD2 (7 bases). V gave up 5 bases and J gave up 10 bases, with 21 bases separating them. This CDR3 has 15 residues. Germline V gives CDR1 SEHNR, CDR2 FQNEAQ (reference sequence). The CDR3 protein is CASSKDLGGPDEQFF. The CDR3 DNA follows: TGTGCCAGCAGCAAGGACCTGGGGGGGCCGGACGAGCAGTTCTTC.

The chain recombines TRBV7-6 with TRBJ2-3; 11 bases align to TRBD1. Germline V lookup: CDR1 SGHVS, CDR2 FNYEAQ. The length of the CDR3 is 17 residues. The ends lost 1 base at V and 4 bases at J; junction bases unmatched: 7. The CDR3 nucleotides read TGTGCCAGCAGCTTAGGGGACAGGGGGTTTGAAGCAGATACGCAGTATTTT. It specifies CASSLGDRGFEADTQYF.